These 22 T cell receptor beta chains came from one sample sequenced in a study of T cells in localized non-small cell lung cancer. The protocol was immunoSEQ multiplex PCR, while the TCRdb copy is restricted to in-frame clones and leaves out a portion. The repertoire holds tens of thousands of clones, with around nine tenths as singletons. Specimen: peripheral blood, collected before any cancer treatment. These receptors all come from a woman aged 40 to 75 with stage I lung adenocarcinoma.

This chain links TRBV6-5 with TRBJ2-7; D is uncertain. CDR1 MNHEY and CDR2 SVGAGI come from the germline V gene. Trimming took off 0 bases at V and 6 bases at J, with 9 bases between the two ends. The CDR3 contains 13 residues. Here the CDR3 reads CASSYSNGFEQYF. DNA of the CDR3: TGTGCCAGCAGTTACTCGAACGGCTTCGAGCAGTACTTC.

This chain connects TRBV18 to TRBJ2-3; 8 bases are shared with TRBD1. The CDR3 extends over 16 amino acids. The V and J ends lost 3 bases and 5 bases, in that order; junction bases with no gene match: 10. Germline values: CDR1 KGHSH, CDR2 LQKENI. As DNA, the CDR3 is TGTGCCAGCTCACCGAGGACAGGGAGAACCGGAGATACGCAGTATTTT. This codes for CASSPRTGRTGDTQYF.

The gene calls are TRBV7-6 and TRBJ2-7, with 7 bases that match TRBD1. The V gene's germline CDR1 is SGHVS and CDR2 FNYEAQ. After removal of 1 base from V and 3 bases from J, the junction contained 9 bases not matched to a gene. This CDR3 contains 16 residues. The CDR3, as DNA: TGTGCCAGCAGCTTAGGGCCAGGGGGTAGCTTCTACGAGCAGTACTTC. The encoded protein is CASSLGPGGSFYEQYF.

This chain links TRBV5-1 with TRBJ1-2; D unclear. The CDR3 sequence is 13 residues long. V lost 4 bases and J 5 bases, leaving 12 bases between the germline ends. Germline CDR1 SGHRS, CDR2 YFSETQ. The CDR3 nucleotides read TGCGCCAGCAGCCCCTCCTCGGGTTATGGCTACACCTTC. Amino acid sequence: CASSPSSGYGYTF.

The chain recombines TRBV7-9 with TRBJ1-2; D is undetermined. The CDR3 consists of 17 residues. The V end lost 4 bases, the J end lost 4 bases, and 22 bases lay between the germline ends. CDR1 SEHNR and CDR2 FQNEAQ come from the germline V gene (reference sequence). The CDR3 sequence is CASSSRSKREASYGYTF. As DNA, the CDR3 is TGTGCCAGCAGCTCCCGTAGTAAAAGGGAAGCCTCCTATGGCTACACCTTC.

V and J are TRBV6-5 and TRBJ2-7, with 12 bases fitting TRBD1. V was clipped by 2 bases and J by 7 bases; unmatched bases: 3. CDR3 length: 14 residues. From germline, CDR1 is MNHEY and CDR2 SVGAGI. The CDR3 DNA reads TGTGCCAGCAGTTACGGGACAGGGGGCAGGGAGCAGTACTTC. It specifies CASSYGTGGREQYF.

A note on this clone: At one boundary the junction diverges from the germline segment, which might be a read error. The chain uses TRBV7-6 and TRBJ1-3; D gene uncertain. The CDR3 length is 16 residues. Germline assignment: CDR1 SGHVS and CDR2 FNYEAQ. CDR3 protein: CVSSLGRTVSGNTIYF. The CDR3 region has the DNA TGTGTCAGCAGCTTAGGGAGGACCGTCTCTGGAAACACCATATATTTT.

CDR3 DNA: TGCACCCCCGGGCAGCGCACTGAAGCTTTCTTT. Translated: CTPGQRTEAFF. The V gene is TRBV20-1, the J gene TRBJ1-1; no reliable D call. This CDR3 contains 11 residues. Germline V lookup: CDR1 DFQATT, CDR2 SNEGSKA (reference sequence).

For this clone: A junction boundary mismatches the germline segment, possibly from a read error. This chain joins TRBV5-1 and TRBJ1-2; D unclear. Germline CDR1 SGHRS, CDR2 YFSETQ. The CDR3 has 12 residues. CDR3 bases: TGTGCCAGCAGCTTGGGCCTAGGTGGCTACACCTTC. Translated: CASSLGLGGYTF. Variable domain in full (rest from reference TRBV5-1 and TRBJ1-2): KAGVTQTPRYLIKTRGQQVTLSCSPISGHRSVSWYQQTPGQGLQFLFEYFSETQRNKGNFPGRFSGRQFSNSRSEMNVSTLELGDSALYLCASSLGLGGYTFGSGTRLTVV.

The CDR3 protein is CASSTRPGTAVYGYTF. CDR3 DNA sequence: TGTGCCAGCAGCACCCGCCCCGGGACGGCCGTCTATGGCTACACCTTC. The chain couples TRBV5-5 to TRBJ1-2; possible D gene TRBD1, 5 bases. The CDR3 has 16 residues. V was cut by 4 bases and J by 4 bases, with 20 bases left in between. CDR1 is SGHKS and CDR2 is YYEKEE in the germline V gene (reference sequence).

This clone has just a few counts. The chain combines TRBV7-9 with TRBJ2-3, with 8 bases lining up with TRBD2. Germline CDR1 SEHNR, CDR2 FQNEAQ (reference sequence). The V segment lost 5 bases and the J segment 1 base; nucleotides outside the gene matches: 11. The CDR3 loop spans 17 amino acids. The CDR3: CASSTPRGAGGTDTQYF. CDR3 nucleotide sequence: TGTGCCAGCAGCACACCCCGCGGAGCGGGGGGCACAGATACGCAGTATTTT.

As DNA, the CDR3 is TGTGCCAGCAATCCGACAGGGAACTATGGCTACACCTTC. This codes for CASNPTGNYGYTF. The J gene is TRBJ1-2, the V gene TRBV6-1; TRBD1 aligns across 7 bases. V was clipped by 7 bases and J by 2 bases; unmatched bases: 4. Germline-derived CDR1 and CDR2 are MNHNS and SASEGT. The CDR3 contains 13 residues.

The chain employs TRBV9 and TRBJ2-3; 14 bases are a match to TRBD2. CDR3 size: 16 residues. Germline CDR1 is SGDLS and CDR2 is YYNGEE. V shed 2 bases, J shed 5 bases, and the junction held 4 bases outside the gene matches. As DNA, the CDR3 is TGTGCCAGCAGCGTGACTAGCGGGGGGGCGGTAGATACGCAGTATTTT. Encoded protein: CASSVTSGGAVDTQYF.

The rearrangement links TRBV4-2 to TRBJ2-3; D may match TRBD1 or TRBD2 (7 bases each). CDR3 size: 18 residues. The germline V gene encodes CDR1 LGHNA and CDR2 YNFKEQ. The V end was cut by 3 bases, the J end by 4 bases, with 23 bases between. CDR3 sequence: CASSQSRGKRGRADTQYF. The CDR3 DNA reads as TGTGCCAGCAGCCAGAGCAGGGGGAAGCGGGGACGCGCAGATACGCAGTATTTT.

This chain links TRBV7-2 with TRBJ1-6; no definite D call. V lost 5 bases, J lost 7 bases, and 12 bases lay in between. CDR1 and CDR2 (germline): SGHTA, FQGNSA. The CDR3 has 14 residues. Written as DNA, the CDR3 is TGTGCCAGCAGCCTACAGAGCCTAAATTCACCCCTCCACTTT. This gives the protein CASSLQSLNSPLHF.

The chain employs TRBV5-5 and TRBJ2-3; D is possibly TRBD2 (5 bases). From germline, CDR1 is SGHKS and CDR2 YYEKEE (reference sequence). The CDR3 totals 15 residues. The ends were cut back, 0 bases at V and 0 bases at J, with 8 bases in the middle. The CDR3 region is CASSLVRDSTDTQYF. Here the CDR3 DNA reads TGTGCCAGCAGCTTGGTACGGGATAGCACAGATACGCAGTATTTT.

This chain connects TRBV6-6 to TRBJ1-1; D unclear. This CDR3 spans 12 amino acids. V gave up 6 bases and J gave up 5 bases, with 10 bases separating them. Germline lookup yields CDR1 MNHNY and CDR2 SVGAGI (reference sequence). The CDR3 region is CASRLLGTEAFF. CDR3 nucleotides: TGTGCCAGCAGGTTATTGGGTACTGAAGCTTTCTTT.

A single count supports this clone. CDR3 nucleotides: TGTGCCAGCAGCTTCGGCGGGGGAACGGGTGAGCAGTTCTTC. It yields the protein CASSFGGGTGEQFF. The chain joins TRBV7-8 to TRBJ2-1; TRBD2 agrees at 7 bases. Germline CDR1 and CDR2: SGHVS and FQNEAQ. V lost 3 bases and J lost 9; bases outside the gene matches: 8. This CDR3 region has 14 residues.

This chain uses TRBV5-1 with TRBJ2-3; possibly TRBD2 for D (6 bases). Looked up from germline, CDR1 is SGHRS and CDR2 is YFSETQ. V shed 4 bases and J shed 2 bases, with 17 bases lying between them. This CDR3 is built from 16 residues. The CDR3 sequence: CASSGGVLANTDTQYF. As DNA, the CDR3 is TGCGCCAGCAGCGGTGGGGTACTAGCAAACACAGATACGCAGTATTTT.

This chain joins TRBV6-6 and TRBJ1-4, with TRBD1 as a possible D gene (5 bases). CDR3 length: 14 amino acids. Trimming took off 6 bases at V and 5 bases at J, with 13 bases between the two ends. Germline V gene sequence: CDR1 MNHNY, CDR2 SVGAGI (reference sequence). This CDR3 reads CASRAGTYNEKLFF. CDR3 bases: TGTGCCAGCAGGGCCGGGACTTACAATGAAAAACTGTTTTTT.

The J gene is TRBJ2-7, the V gene TRBV30, with D maybe TRBD2 (5 bases). The ends were cut back, 5 bases at V and 9 bases at J, with 17 bases in the middle. The CDR3 has 12 amino acids. CDR1 and CDR2 (germline): GTSNPN, SVGIG (reference sequence). CDR3 loop: CAWGPSRERQYF. The CDR3 DNA follows: TGTGCCTGGGGCCCATCACGGGAACGGCAGTACTTC.

This clone came up once. The V gene is TRBV18, the J gene TRBJ1-1, with D perhaps TRBD1 (5 bases). The CDR3 spans 14 residues. From germline, CDR1 is KGHSH and CDR2 LQKENI. V lost 0 bases to trimming and J lost 3 bases, with 8 bases between them. CDR3 loop: CASSPPGTHTEAFF. The DNA of the CDR3 is TGTGCCAGCTCACCACCCGGGACGCACACTGAAGCTTTCTTT.